These 26 T cell receptor beta chains share one sample of origin, sequenced in a study of CD8+ T cells in alopecia areata (dated by TCRdb to 2016 to 2018). The library was generated by the immunoSEQ multiplex PCR assay. To provide template for TCR sequencing, every sample had RNA extracted and reverse transcribed into cDNA. TCRdb obtained this table from immuneACCESS and retained in-frame rearrangements with V and J assigned. These tables miss some clones; where compared with another copy, unresolved V genes account for less than half of the shortfall, and the remainder is unexplained. For this sample the table gives around 120,000 clones, of which more than 45% were detected only once. Clones ranked in the top ten supply around 0.44% of the sample. The meaning of the sample's time point label: about 4 weeks on oral tofacitinib. The sample's treatment or condition, from its label and the paper: oral pan-JAK inhibitor, 5-10 mg twice daily.

Sequenced material: CD4+ T cells sorted from blood, taken at week 4, from a patient treated with tofacitinib. These receptors all stem from a human donor with alopecia areata.

This clone was found a few times. The chain employs TRBV29-1 and TRBJ1-1, with TRBD1 as a possible D gene (5 bases). The length of the CDR3 is 14 residues. Germline V gene data show CDR1 as SQVTM and CDR2 as ANQGSEA. V lost 6 bases to trimming and J lost 0 bases, with 14 bases between them. The DNA of the CDR3 is TGCAGCGTCGCGGGGCAGATCATGAACACTGAAGCTTTCTTT. Translation: CSVAGQIMNTEAFF.

J is TRBJ2-2 and V is TRBV30; D possibly corresponds to TRBD1 (5 bases). The CDR3 length is 14 residues. The germline CDR1 and CDR2 sequences are GTSNPN and SVGIG (reference sequence). Trimming pared 1 base from V and 4 bases from J, leaving 10 bases between. The CDR3 here is CAWSGTRPTGELFF. CDR3 nucleotides: TGTGCCTGGAGTGGGACACGACCCACCGGGGAGCTGTTTTTT.

The chain employs TRBV27 and TRBJ2-7; D is possibly TRBD2 (5 bases). In germline, CDR1 is MNHEY, CDR2 SMNVEV (reference sequence). The CDR3 sequence is 13 residues long. Trimming cost V 5 bases and J 3 bases, with 11 bases left between them. DNA for the CDR3: TGTGCCAGCAGTCCAACCCGGGGCTACGAGCAGTACTTC. Translated: CASSPTRGYEQYF.

This clone was detected only a few times. The J gene is TRBJ2-3, the V gene TRBV7-9; the D gene could be TRBD1 or TRBD2 (5 bases each). Germline V gene data show CDR1 as SEHNR and CDR2 as FQNEAQ (reference sequence). The CDR3 loop spans 16 amino acids. Trimming cost V 5 bases and J 0 bases, with 15 bases left between them. CDR3 in DNA: TGTGCCAGCAGCCCCGAGGGGACCACAAGCACAGATACGCAGTATTTT. This gives the protein CASSPEGTTSTDTQYF.

The J gene is TRBJ1-1, the V gene TRBV9; 10 positions agree with TRBD1. The CDR3 runs 15 residues. Germline CDR1 SGDLS, CDR2 YYNGEE. V gave up 2 bases and J gave up 5 bases; unmatched junction bases: 6. The CDR3, as DNA: TGTGCCAGCAGCGTGACAGGGGGCCGGGGGACTGAAGCTTTCTTT. This codes for CASSVTGGRGTEAFF.

CDR3 residues: CATSRARTGGVKLFF. For the CDR3, the DNA is TGTGCCACCAGCAGAGCAAGGACAGGGGGCGTTAAACTGTTTTTT. The rearrangement joins TRBV15 to TRBJ1-4; 11 bases fit TRBD1. CDR3 length: 15 residues. With V trimmed by 1 base and J by 11 bases, 6 bases remained unmatched. The germline gives CDR1 LNHNV, CDR2 YYDKDF (reference sequence).

The rearrangement uses TRBV5-6 and TRBJ1-2, with 8 bases aligning to TRBD1. The CDR3 totals 15 residues. The ends lost 5 bases at V and 6 bases at J; junction bases unmatched: 12. CDR1 and CDR2 from the germline V gene are SGHDT and YYEEEE. Written as DNA, the CDR3 is TGTGCCAGCAGGATAGGACAGGGCCATTTACATGGCTACACCTTC. It translates to CASRIGQGHLHGYTF.

This chain links TRBV5-4 with TRBJ2-2; 9 nucleotides align to TRBD1. CDR3 length: 14 amino acids. The V gene's germline CDR1 is SGHNT and CDR2 YYREEE (reference sequence). Trimming removed 4 bases from V and 5 bases from J; junction bases left unmatched: 3. This CDR3 is CASSATGGTGELFF. For the CDR3, the DNA is TGTGCCAGCAGCGCGACAGGGGGAACCGGGGAGCTGTTTTTT.

This clone was counted a few times. The chain's CDR3 is CASSQGGNTEAFF. CDR3 sequence (DNA): TGTGCCAGCTCACAGGGCGGAAACACTGAAGCTTTCTTT. The chain employs TRBV18 and TRBJ1-1, with D unclear. This CDR3 has 13 amino acids. V lost 4 bases, J lost 2 bases, and 8 bases lay in between. In germline, CDR1 is KGHSH, CDR2 LQKENI.

The chain combines TRBV29-1 with TRBJ2-1; TRBD1 matches 8 bases. CDR1 SQVTM and CDR2 ANQGSEA come from the germline V gene. The CDR3 has 14 amino acids. With 6 bases clipped from V and 8 bases from J, the junction kept 12 bases outside the gene matches. In DNA, the CDR3 is TGCAGCGTCCAAGCAGGGGGCACGGGTTATGAGCAGTTCTTC. Its translation is CSVQAGGTGYEQFF.

The chain has TRBV14 and TRBJ2-1; 8 nucleotides line up with TRBD2. The trim removed 4 bases at V and 4 bases at J, leaving 9 bases unmatched. Germline CDR1 SGHDN, CDR2 FVKESK. The CDR3 runs to 16 residues. The CDR3 spells CASSPLLRGGYNEQFF. The CDR3 DNA follows: TGTGCCAGCAGCCCCCTTTTGCGCGGGGGGTACAATGAGCAGTTCTTC.

CDR3 in amino acids: CASSSLAGGSNEQFF. CDR3 nucleotides: TGTGCCAGCAGTTCCCTAGCGGGGGGATCGAATGAGCAGTTCTTC. V usage is TRBV6-5 and J usage is TRBJ2-1, with 11 bases that match TRBD2. CDR1 and CDR2 (germline): MNHEY, SVGAGI. V shed 4 bases and J 7 bases; nucleotides not matched to a gene: 6. The CDR3 is 15 residues long.

V is TRBV2 and J is TRBJ1-2, with 9 nucleotides matching TRBD1. With 6 bases clipped from V and 2 bases from J, the junction kept 7 bases outside the gene matches. CDR3 length: 15 residues. CDR1 is SNHLY and CDR2 is FYNNEI in the germline V gene. CDR3 nucleotide sequence: TGTGCCAGCAGGGGACAGGGCGCAGCGAACTATGGCTACACCTTC. Its protein is CASRGQGAANYGYTF.

This clone showed up many times. The chain recombines TRBV11-2 with TRBJ2-3, with D tentatively TRBD1 (5 bases). The V gene's germline CDR1 is SGHAT and CDR2 FQNNGV. The CDR3 is 14 residues long. V dropped 5 bases and J dropped 6 bases, with 15 bases sitting between them. The CDR3, as DNA: TGTGCCAGCAGCCCCTACCAGGGATCGGATACGCAGTATTTT. It specifies CASSPYQGSDTQYF.

The V and J genes are TRBV29-1 and TRBJ2-1; 8 bases map to TRBD1. The CDR3 runs 14 residues. In germline, CDR1 is SQVTM, CDR2 ANQGSEA. V lost 6 bases, J lost 4 bases, and 8 bases stayed unmatched. CDR3 in DNA: TGCAGCGTGGGACAGGTCGCAGCATACAATGAGCAGTTCTTC. It is translated as CSVGQVAAYNEQFF.

The rearrangement uses TRBV30 and TRBJ1-2; weak D call: TRBD1 (6 bases). From germline, CDR1 is GTSNPN and CDR2 SVGIG (reference sequence). The CDR3 length is 15 residues. V gave up 4 bases and J gave up 0 bases, with 15 bases separating them. CDR3 protein: CAWTLRGGPNYGYTF. The CDR3 DNA follows: TGTGCCTGGACCCTTCGGGGGGGCCCTAACTATGGCTACACCTTC.

The chain recombines TRBV30 with TRBJ1-1, with D possibly TRBD1 on 6 matching bases. Germline loops: CDR1 GTSNPN, CDR2 SVGIG (reference sequence). V lost 7 bases and J 0 bases, leaving 15 bases between the germline ends. This CDR3 comprises 14 residues. CDR3 in DNA: TGTGCCTCCACCACGGGACACCTGAACACTGAAGCTTTCTTT. Translated, it gives CASTTGHLNTEAFF.

The chain carries TRBV30 and TRBJ1-2; TRBD1 aligns across 7 bases. V dropped 0 bases and J dropped 6; count of bases not matched to a gene: 4. Germline CDR1 reads GTSNPN; CDR2 reads SVGIG (reference sequence). The CDR3 spans 13 residues. CDR3: CAWSVGQGDGYTF. The CDR3 DNA sequence: TGTGCCTGGAGTGTAGGGCAGGGGGATGGCTACACCTTC.

The chain joins TRBV4-1 to TRBJ2-1, with D perhaps matching TRBD1 (6 bases). The V gene's germline CDR1 is MGHRA and CDR2 YSYEKL. This CDR3 has 14 residues. V shed 5 bases and J shed 5 bases, with 13 bases lying between them. The CDR3 loop is CASSSYQGHNEQFF. CDR3 bases: TGCGCCAGCAGCTCCTACCAGGGGCACAATGAGCAGTTCTTC.

The V gene is TRBV18, the J gene TRBJ1-1, with D uncertain. With 2 bases removed from V and 0 bases from J, the gap between germline ends came to 7 bases. This CDR3 has 14 amino acids. Germline V gene sequence: CDR1 KGHSH, CDR2 LQKENI. CDR3 in amino acids: CASSPGELNTEAFF. DNA of the CDR3: TGTGCCAGCTCACCAGGGGAGTTGAACACTGAAGCTTTCTTT.

The chain joins TRBV29-1 to TRBJ1-5; unclear D gene. Germline V CDR1 and CDR2: SQVTM, ANQGSEA. The CDR3 covers 14 residues. V was trimmed by 4 bases and J by 2 bases, leaving 12 bases between them. CDR3 in DNA: TGCAGCGTTGCCCCGAGTGGGGGCAATCAGCCCCAGCATTTT. Translated, it gives CSVAPSGGNQPQHF.

This clone was counted many times. The chain links TRBV10-3 to TRBJ1-1, with 8 bases matching TRBD1. Germline loops: CDR1 ENHRY, CDR2 SYGVKD. The CDR3 is 12 residues long. Germline trimming cut 6 bases from V and 4 bases from J; bases unmatched to any gene: 1. The CDR3 region has the DNA TGTGCCATCAGAGACAGGGGCACTGAAGCTTTCTTT. It translates to CAIRDRGTEAFF.

This sequence joins TRBV27 and TRBJ1-2; 9 bases match TRBD1. This CDR3 contains 14 residues. The germline V gene has CDR1 MNHEY and CDR2 SMNVEV (reference sequence). V trimming: 8 bases; J trimming: 9 bases; junction bases outside the gene matches: 13. Here the CDR3 DNA reads TGTGCCAGCTGCCGGGCCGGGACAGGGTCGAGCTACACCTTC. This codes for CASCRAGTGSSYTF.

This clone has more than one count but fewer than ten. The chain combines TRBV7-2 with TRBJ1-5, with unresolved D. The CDR3 loop spans 12 amino acids. Germline V CDR1 and CDR2: SGHTA, FQGNSA. Trimming left V 3 bases short and J 7 bases short, with 7 bases between. The DNA for the CDR3 is TGTGCCAGCAGCTTCCAGTCACAGCCCCAGCATTTT. It specifies CASSFQSQPQHF.

The chain has TRBV5-1 and TRBJ2-1; TRBD2 agrees at 12 bases. The junction had 7 bases not matched to a gene; V was cut back by 1 base and J by 5 bases. The CDR3 is 17 residues long. Per germline, CDR1 SGHRS and CDR2 YFSETQ. The CDR3 nucleotides read TGCGCCAGCAGCTTGAGTCCACGGACTAGCGGGAACAATGAGCAGTTCTTC. Its translation is CASSLSPRTSGNNEQFF.

The CDR3 DNA is TGTGCCAGCTCACCAGACTACGAGCAGTACTTC. It yields the protein CASSPDYEQYF. The rearrangement links TRBV18 to TRBJ2-7; D is uncertain. The CDR3 covers 11 residues. Germline CDR1 and CDR2: KGHSH and LQKENI. Trimming left V 2 bases short and J 3 bases short, with 2 bases between.